The sequence of this TCR beta chain was determined in a study of T cells after yellow fever vaccination. Findings and limits, study-wide: FACS-sorted repertoires could contain abundant clonotypes contaminating from the bulk population.

Conversion of TCR transcripts into cDNA relied on 5'RACE template switching, which added a universal primer site and UMIs. TCRdb processed the 5' RACE reads anew with MiXCR; each CDR3 protein has one entry. The repertoire consists of some 400,000 distinct CDR3 sequences, with over 5% occurring once and the leading ten covering about 15%. CDR1 is LGHDT, CDR2 YNNKEL, per germline (reference sequence). The CDR3 runs 18 residues. This clonotype came up once. Its antigen is as yet unknown. One end of the junction fails to match germline, which may point to a read error. This TCR came from a man in his thirties or forties who received the YFV17D yellow fever vaccine. The gene calls are TRBV3-1 and TRBJ2-5, with 9 bases lining up with TRBD2. The material was PBMCs, obtained 5 days after the yellow fever booster vaccination. CDR3 nucleotides: TGTGCCAGCTGCCAAGACAGGCCTAGCGGGGTGTATGGAGAGACCCAGTACTTC. Translated, it gives CASCQDRPSGVYGETQYF.